The present TCR beta chain was sequenced within a study of cytomegalovirus exposure and HLA in healthy donors. The V segment lost 6 bases and the J segment 3 bases; nucleotides outside the gene matches: 7. The CDR3 runs to 14 residues. The V gene's germline CDR1 is SGHTA and CDR2 FQGNSA. Study-level points and caveats: Beyond CMV serostatus, there was no information to go on about immune exposure. In a later analysis, at a false discovery rate of 0.05, roughly 17,000 TCR beta sequences were associated with HLA alleles.

This clone came up a few times. Antigen unknown. The PCR used 60 Vbeta and 13 Jbeta primers. The method was immunoSEQ multiplex PCR; TCRdb's version includes in-frame clones alone and lacks a portion of them. This repertoire shows about 98,000 clones, 55% to 75% found once; its top ten account for roughly 2.5%. The sequencing sample was made of PBMCs. The sequence came from a man aged 45-65 years in good health and CMV-seronegative. The rearrangement uses TRBV7-2 and TRBJ1-1; 7 bases match TRBD1. In DNA, the CDR3 is TGTGCCAGCAGTTCAGACAGGGCCTACACTGAAGCTTTCTTT. The encoded protein is CASSSDRAYTEAFF. Supplemented by reference TRBV7-2 and TRBJ1-1, the full variable domain reads GAGVSQSPSNKVTEKGKDVELRCDPISGHTALYWYRQSLGQGLEFLIYFQGNSAPDKSGLPSDRFSAERTGGSVSTLTIQRTQQEDSAVYLCASSSDRAYTEAFFGQGTRLTVV.